The source of this T cell receptor (beta chain) is a study of OX40 agonist ivuxolimab in advanced cancers. Study summary: Aged roughly 23 to 85 with a mean of roughly 63 years, they were about 80% male. Earlier treatment with anti-PD-1, anti-PD-L1 or anti-CTLA-4 was permitted, and roughly 40% had received some.

TCRdb's copy holds only in-frame clones and misses some; the assay was immunoSEQ multiplex PCR. The sample contains tens of thousands of clones, about 88% of which appear only once. The CDR3 consists of 13 residues. The V and J ends lost 3 bases and 3 bases, in that order; junction bases with no gene match: 2. The germline CDR1 and CDR2 sequences are SQVTM and ANQGSEA. This clonotype originated in an adult with an advanced solid tumor such as melanoma, head and neck, liver or kidney cancer. This chain connects TRBV29-1 to TRBJ1-1; 9 nucleotides match TRBD1. The material was CD4+ or CD8+ T cells sorted from blood, obtained in a trial of the OX40 agonist ivuxolimab. This CDR3 is CSVEGDRDTEAFF. DNA for the CDR3: TGCAGCGTTGAGGGGGACAGGGACACTGAAGCTTTCTTT.